This T cell receptor beta chain was captured by sequencing in a study of T-cell reconstitution after alpha-beta-depleted transplantation in children. General study findings and limits: From surviving recipient T cells and thymic progenitors came the high day-60 TCRbeta diversity observed in some patients. Alpha-beta T cells present about two months after transplant were reported to originate from several hundred expanded graft clones.

This clonotype was observed a few times. Antigen specificity is unknown. V lost 4 bases to trimming and J lost 0 bases; unmatched junction nucleotides: 8. Per the germline V gene, CDR1 is SGHVS and CDR2 is FNYEAQ. The CDR3 is made up of 19 amino acids. During its preparation, the TCRbeta library received unique molecular identifiers. TCRdb analysed the PCR reads with MiXCR anew, one entry per CDR3 protein. The table shows about 200,000 distinct CDR3 sequences, with about 6.6% occurring only once. The sequence was obtained from a boy between 2 and 10 years old with acute lymphoblastic leukemia, due to receive a stem cell transplant. Sample: PBMCs, taken before TCRalphabeta/CD19-depleted stem cell transplant. This chain connects TRBV7-6 to TRBJ2-1; 14 nucleotides line up with TRBD2. CDR3 region: CASSSSGLAGVRSYNEQFF. The CDR3 coding sequence is TGTGCCAGCAGCTCCTCGGGACTAGCGGGAGTGCGCTCCTACAATGAGCAGTTCTTC.